This is a list of T cell receptor beta chains from one sample in a study of blood T cell repertoires in COVID-19. Sequencing used immunoSEQ multiplex PCR; TCRdb keeps in-frame clones, though not all of them. The sample has tens of thousands of clones, approximately 88% seen once; the top ten hold more than 3%. The sequenced material came from peripheral blood. The receptors shown here come from a woman between 65 and 79 years old with acute or convalescent COVID-19. The CDR3 runs from the conserved cysteine through the conserved F or W. Each record gives: J gene, D gene, V gene, CDR3 length, clone size, CDR3 DNA, CDR3 protein. D genes are given only for firm matches. Not all rows give a size; the values are once, few, many and, for expanded clones, a class.

TRBJ2-2 | TRBD1 | TRBV2 | 15 | few | TGTGCCAGCAGGGTGGACAGGACGAACACCGGGGAGCTGTTTTTT | CASRVDRTNTGELFF
TRBJ1-5 | TRBD1 | TRBV28 | 15 | - | TGTGCCAGCAGGCTACAGGGGAATAGCAATCAGCCCCAGCATTTT | CASRLQGNSNQPQHF
TRBJ2-1 | TRBD2 | TRBV2 | 16 | - | TGTGCCAGCAGACGACTAGCGGGAGGGACCTACAATGAGCAGTTCTTC | CASRRLAGGTYNEQFF
TRBJ2-3 | - | TRBV14 | 14 | - | TGTGCCAGCAGCCAAGGAGGTGGCCCAGATACGCAGTATTTT | CASSQGGGPDTQYF
TRBJ1-5 | - | TRBV27 | 15 | - | TGTGCCAGCAGCCGCCTCGGGGGGGGAAATCAGCCCCAGCATTTT | CASSRLGGGNQPQHF
TRBJ1-3 | - | TRBV29-1 | 12 | - | TGCAGCGCCACCCAGACTGGAAACACCATATATTTT | CSATQTGNTIYF
TRBJ1-3 | - | TRBV9 | 20 | - | TGTGCCAGCAGCGTAATGATCCCCCGGTTTGGTGGGAGCTCTGGAAACACCATATATTTT | CASSVMIPRFGGSSGNTIYF
TRBJ1-5 | - | TRBV30 | 13 | - | TGTGCCTGGAGTACAGGGACCAATCAGCCCCAGCATTTT | CAWSTGTNQPQHF
TRBJ1-2 | TRBD1 | TRBV10-3 | 14 | - | TGTGCCATCAGGGGGACAGGCCGGAACTATGGCTACACCTTC | CAIRGTGRNYGYTF
TRBJ1-1 | - | TRBV5-4 | 12 | - | TGTGCCAGCAGTTACCACAATACTGAAGCTTTCTTT | CASSYHNTEAFF
TRBJ1-3 | - | TRBV28 | 18 | - | TGTGCCAGCAGTACCCCTTCGGGTTCACGGGACTCTGGAAACACCATATATTTT | CASSTPSGSRDSGNTIYF
TRBJ1-2 | TRBD1 | TRBV18 | 14 | - | TGTGCCAGCTCGCAACAGGGGGCACACTATGGCTACACCTTC | CASSQQGAHYGYTF
TRBJ2-7 | - | TRBV5-1 | 14 | once | TGCGCCAGCAGCTTGGAATCAGGGACCTACGAGCAGTACTTC | CASSLESGTYEQYF
TRBJ1-1 | - | TRBV9 | 14 | - | TGTGCCAGCAGCGCACAGGGTAAGGGCACTGAAGCTTTCTTT | CASSAQGKGTEAFF
TRBJ2-5 | - | TRBV30 | 13 | - | TGTGCCTGGAGGAGGACAGTACAAGAGACCCAGTACTTC | CAWRRTVQETQYF
TRBJ2-6 | - | TRBV10-3 | 17 | - | TGTGCCATCAGTGATAGGACAGCCAACTCTGGGGCCAACGTCCTGACTTTC | CAISDRTANSGANVLTF
TRBJ1-3 | TRBD1 | TRBV6-5 | 16 | - | TGTGCCAGCAGTTACGAAATGGGACAGGGATTAAACACCATATATTTT | CASSYEMGQGLNTIYF
TRBJ1-5 | - | TRBV4-1 | 17 | - | TGCGCCAGCAGCCAAGAAAGGGCAGGGAATGGCAATCAGCCCCAGCATTTT | CASSQERAGNGNQPQHF
TRBJ2-5 | TRBD2 | TRBV5-1 | 15 | - | TGCGCCAGCACCCAAACGGGGGGGCTGGGAGAGACCCAGTACTTC | CASTQTGGLGETQYF
TRBJ1-6 | TRBD1 | TRBV6-2/TRBV6-3 | 14 | - | TGTGCCAGCAGCAAGGACAGGGTGAATTCACCCCTCCACTTT | CASSKDRVNSPLHF
TRBJ1-2 | TRBD1 | TRBV12-3/TRBV12-4 | 13 | - | TGTGCCAGCAGGATACAGGGACAGCAGGGCTACACCTTC | CASRIQGQQGYTF
TRBJ1-2 | - | TRBV28 | 14 | - | TGTGCCAGCAGTCCTCAGACAGCTAACTATGGCTACACCTTC | CASSPQTANYGYTF